This T cell receptor beta chain emerged from a study of blood T cell repertoires in COVID-19. V gave up 8 bases and J gave up 2 bases, with 16 bases separating them. There are 15 residues in the CDR3. Germline values: CDR1 SGHAT, CDR2 FQNNGV. The protocol was immunoSEQ multiplex PCR, while the TCRdb copy is restricted to in-frame clones and leaves out a portion. This sample carries about 240,000 clones, 86% of them seen once, and the ten largest clones take 9% to 15%. The sequence came from an elderly man with acute or convalescent COVID-19. Source material: peripheral blood. The V call is TRBV11-2, the J call TRBJ1-3, with a tentative D call TRBD1 (5 bases). For the CDR3, the DNA is TGTGCCAGCGCCAAAGGGGTGCAGCCTGGAAACACCATATATTTT. This translates into CASAKGVQPGNTIYF.